What follows are 4 T cell receptor beta chains derived from one specimen sequenced in a study of T cell responses to AZD1222 COVID-19 vaccine. The table came from immunoSEQ multiplex PCR; TCRdb's copy has only in-frame clones and leaves some out. The sample lists 120,000 or so clones, around nine tenths occurring once. Sequencing used peripheral blood, obtained 28 days after the second AZD1222 dose. The receptors stem from an adult who received the AZD1222 COVID-19 vaccine.

The chain carries TRBV5-6 and TRBJ1-2; perhaps TRBD1 as D (6 bases). The V gene's germline CDR1 is SGHDT and CDR2 YYEEEE. The CDR3 consists of 15 residues. The V end was cut by 5 bases, the J end by 6 bases, with 20 bases between. In DNA, the CDR3 is TGTGCCAGCAGTTGGATGTTTGGGGGCGCGGATGGCTACACCTTC. This sequence encodes CASSWMFGGADGYTF.

The chain couples TRBV7-2 to TRBJ1-2; 8 nucleotides align to TRBD1. Germline V CDR1 and CDR2: SGHTA, FQGNSA. This CDR3 contains 14 residues. The trim removed 4 bases at V and 7 bases at J, leaving 8 bases unmatched. For the CDR3, the DNA is TGTGCCAGCAGCTATGACAGGGGCGCGGCTGGCTACACCTTC. This translates into CASSYDRGAAGYTF.

The V call is TRBV19, the J call TRBJ2-1; 14 nucleotides agree with TRBD2. The V gene end was trimmed by 10 bases and the J gene end by 1 base; junction bases not matched to a gene: 9. Germline V CDR1 and CDR2: LNHDA, SQIVND (reference sequence). The CDR3 is 17 residues long. CDR3 protein: CATIGTSGRRSYNEQFF. The CDR3 DNA follows: TGTGCCACTATCGGGACTAGCGGGAGACGGTCCTACAATGAGCAGTTCTTC. The complete variable domain, with remaining parts taken from reference TRBV19 and TRBJ2-1, reads DGGITQSPKYLFRKEGQNVTLSCEQNLNHDAMYWYRQDPGQGLRLIYYSQIVNDFQKGDIAEGYSVSREKKESFPLTVTSAQKNPTAFYLCATIGTSGRRSYNEQFFGPGTRLTVL.

V usage is TRBV6-5 and J usage is TRBJ1-5, with D maybe TRBD1 (6 bases). Per germline, CDR1 MNHEY and CDR2 SVGAGI. V lost 7 bases, J lost 3 bases, and 13 bases lay in between. The CDR3 loop spans 14 amino acids. In DNA form, the CDR3 reads TGTGCCAGCACTATCACAGGGAACAATCAGCCCCAGCATTTT. Translated: CASTITGNNQPQHF.